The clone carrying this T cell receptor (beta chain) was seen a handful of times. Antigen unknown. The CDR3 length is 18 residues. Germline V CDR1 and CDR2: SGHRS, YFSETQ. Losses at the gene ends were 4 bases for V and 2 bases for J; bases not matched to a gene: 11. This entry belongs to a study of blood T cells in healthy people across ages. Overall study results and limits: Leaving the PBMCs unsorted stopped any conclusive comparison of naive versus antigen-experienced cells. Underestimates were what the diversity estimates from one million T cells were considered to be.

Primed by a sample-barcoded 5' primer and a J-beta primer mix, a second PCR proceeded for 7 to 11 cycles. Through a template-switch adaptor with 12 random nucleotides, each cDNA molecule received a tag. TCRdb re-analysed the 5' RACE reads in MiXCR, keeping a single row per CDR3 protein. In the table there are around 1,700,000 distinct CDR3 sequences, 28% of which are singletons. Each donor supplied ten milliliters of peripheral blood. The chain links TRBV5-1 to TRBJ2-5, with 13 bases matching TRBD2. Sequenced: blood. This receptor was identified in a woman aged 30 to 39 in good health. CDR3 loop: CASSGTSGGASWQETQYF. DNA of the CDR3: TGCGCCAGCAGCGGTACTAGCGGGGGGGCGAGTTGGCAAGAGACCCAGTACTTC.